The clone carrying this TCR beta chain was recorded once. How the authors handled the data: Estimates of nucleated cell counts were drawn from the amplification of reference gene primers. TCRdb's table, derived via immunoSEQ multiplex PCR, lists solely in-frame clones and lacks some. V, J and clone size are taken as reported in that table, and D and trimming were inferred from the DNA itself. Here the sample spans around 400,000 clones, over 80% being singletons. This sample is part of a study of blood T cell repertoires in COVID-19. Study background: Specimens from acute and convalescent COVID-19 originated in the United States, Italy and Spain.

Trimming took 3 bases from V and 4 from J; bases not matched to a gene: 7. This CDR3 is 16 amino acids long. Germline V gene data show CDR1 as SGHNT and CDR2 as YENEEA. Participant ages covered roughly 18 to 89 years across around 25 US areas. Input material: PBMCs or T cells enriched from blood (not recorded which). The V gene is TRBV11-3, the J gene TRBJ2-1, with 9 bases matching TRBD2. The clonotype was recovered from a woman between 50 and 59 years old who had recovered from COVID-19. In DNA form, the CDR3 reads TGTGCCAGCAGCTTCCGTAGCGGGAGTGGGTACAATGAGCAGTTCTTC. It yields the protein CASSFRSGSGYNEQFF.